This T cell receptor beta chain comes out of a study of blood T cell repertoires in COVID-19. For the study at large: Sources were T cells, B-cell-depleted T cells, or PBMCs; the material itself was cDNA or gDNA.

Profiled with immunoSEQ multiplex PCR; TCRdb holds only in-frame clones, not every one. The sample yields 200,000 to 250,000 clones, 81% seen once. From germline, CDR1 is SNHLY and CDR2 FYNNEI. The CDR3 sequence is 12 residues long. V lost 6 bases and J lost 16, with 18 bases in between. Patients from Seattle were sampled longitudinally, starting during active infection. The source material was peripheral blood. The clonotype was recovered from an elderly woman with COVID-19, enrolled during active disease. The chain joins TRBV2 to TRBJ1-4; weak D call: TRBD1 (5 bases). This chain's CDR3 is CASRGNQGPGFF. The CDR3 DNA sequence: TGTGCCAGCAGAGGTAATCAGGGCCCGGGGTTTTTT.